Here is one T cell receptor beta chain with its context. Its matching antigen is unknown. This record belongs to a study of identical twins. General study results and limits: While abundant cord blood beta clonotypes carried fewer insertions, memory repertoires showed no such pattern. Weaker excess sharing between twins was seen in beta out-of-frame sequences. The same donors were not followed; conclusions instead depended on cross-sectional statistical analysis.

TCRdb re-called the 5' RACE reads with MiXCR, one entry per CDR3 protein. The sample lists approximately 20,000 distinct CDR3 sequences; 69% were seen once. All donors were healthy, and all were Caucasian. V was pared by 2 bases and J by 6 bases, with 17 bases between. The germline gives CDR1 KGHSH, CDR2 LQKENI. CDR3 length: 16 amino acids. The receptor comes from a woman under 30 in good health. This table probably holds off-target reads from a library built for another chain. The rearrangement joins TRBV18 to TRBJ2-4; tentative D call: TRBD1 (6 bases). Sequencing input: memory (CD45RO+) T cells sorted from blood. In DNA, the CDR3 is TGTGCCAGCTCACCAGTAAAGGACAGCTCCTTAAACATTCAGTACTTC. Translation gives CASSPVKDSSLNIQYF. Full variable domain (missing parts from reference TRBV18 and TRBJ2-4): NAGVMQNPRHLVRRRGQEARLRCSPMKGHSHVYWYRQLPEEGLKFMVYLQKENIIDESGMPKERFSAEFPKEGPSILRIQQVVRGDSAAYFCASSPVKDSSLNIQYFGAGTRLSVL.